The clone carrying this TCR beta chain was found once. The sample comes from a study of blood T cell repertoires in COVID-19. At the level of the study: The samples span acute and convalescent COVID-19 from the United States, Italy and Spain. The analysed material was cDNA or gDNA that came from T cells, B-cell-depleted T cells, or PBMCs.

The germline V gene encodes CDR1 GTSNPN and CDR2 SVGIG (reference sequence). The length of the CDR3 is 11 residues. The V end was cut by 2 bases, the J end by 4 bases, with 5 bases between. Per the authors' pipeline: Reference gene primer amplification yielded estimated nucleated cell counts. This table comes from immunoSEQ multiplex PCR, and its TCRdb copy is limited to in-frame clones, with some not included. V and J calls and clone size come straight from that table; D and trimming were deduced from the DNA. The repertoire holds fewer than 80,000 clones, with roughly nine tenths as singletons. The sample was peripheral blood. The receptor was derived from a woman older than 75 with active or convalescent COVID-19. J is TRBJ2-5 and V is TRBV30; D uncertain. The CDR3: CAWSSGETQYF. Written as DNA, the CDR3 is TGTGCCTGGAGTTCAGGAGAGACCCAGTACTTC.